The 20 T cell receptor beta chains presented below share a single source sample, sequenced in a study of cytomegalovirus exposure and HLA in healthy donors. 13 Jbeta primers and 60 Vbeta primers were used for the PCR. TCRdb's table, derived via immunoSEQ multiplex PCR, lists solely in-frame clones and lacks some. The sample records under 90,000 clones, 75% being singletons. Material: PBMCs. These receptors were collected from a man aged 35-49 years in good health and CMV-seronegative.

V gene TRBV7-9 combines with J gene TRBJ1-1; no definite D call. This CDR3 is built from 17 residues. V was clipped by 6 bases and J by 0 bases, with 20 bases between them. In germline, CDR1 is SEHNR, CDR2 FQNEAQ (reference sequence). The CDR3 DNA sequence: TGTGCCAGCAGTTTCGCGGGGTCCTCAGACATGAACACTGAAGCTTTCTTT. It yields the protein CASSFAGSSDMNTEAFF.

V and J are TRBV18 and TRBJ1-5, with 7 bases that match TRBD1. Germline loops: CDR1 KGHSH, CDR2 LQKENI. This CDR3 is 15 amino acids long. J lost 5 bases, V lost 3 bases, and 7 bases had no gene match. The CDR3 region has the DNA TGTGCCAGCTCACCCTTCGAGACAGGGCATCAGCCCCAGCATTTT. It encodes CASSPFETGHQPQHF.

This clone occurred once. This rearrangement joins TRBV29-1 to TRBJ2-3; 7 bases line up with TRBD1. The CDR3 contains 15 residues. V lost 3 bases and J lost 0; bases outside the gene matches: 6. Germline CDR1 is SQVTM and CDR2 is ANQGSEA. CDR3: CSVDAWDRSTDTQYF. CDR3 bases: TGCAGCGTTGATGCCTGGGACAGAAGCACAGATACGCAGTATTTT.

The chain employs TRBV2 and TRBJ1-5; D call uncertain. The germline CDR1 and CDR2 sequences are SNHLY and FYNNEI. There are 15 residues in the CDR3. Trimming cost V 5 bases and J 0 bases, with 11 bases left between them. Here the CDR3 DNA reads TGTGCCAGCAGTTCGGACGGGAATAGCAATCAGCCCCAGCATTTT. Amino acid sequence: CASSSDGNSNQPQHF.

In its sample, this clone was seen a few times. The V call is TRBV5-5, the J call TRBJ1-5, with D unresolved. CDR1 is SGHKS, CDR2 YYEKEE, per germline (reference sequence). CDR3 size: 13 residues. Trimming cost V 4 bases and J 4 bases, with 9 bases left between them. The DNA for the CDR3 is TGTGCCAGCAGCCGGGATTTGAATCAGCCCCAGCATTTT. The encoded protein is CASSRDLNQPQHF. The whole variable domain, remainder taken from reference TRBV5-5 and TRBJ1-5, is DAGVTQSPTHLIKTRGQQVTLRCSPISGHKSVSWYQQVLGQGPQFIFQYYEKEERGRGNFPDRFSARQFPNYSSELNVNALLLGDSALYLCASSRDLNQPQHFGDGTRLSIL.

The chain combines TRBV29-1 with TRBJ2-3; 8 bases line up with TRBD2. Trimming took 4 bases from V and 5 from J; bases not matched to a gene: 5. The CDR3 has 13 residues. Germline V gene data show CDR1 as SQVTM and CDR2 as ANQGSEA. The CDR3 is CSVVGGAVDTQYF. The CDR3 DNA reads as TGCAGCGTTGTCGGGGGGGCCGTAGATACGCAGTATTTT.

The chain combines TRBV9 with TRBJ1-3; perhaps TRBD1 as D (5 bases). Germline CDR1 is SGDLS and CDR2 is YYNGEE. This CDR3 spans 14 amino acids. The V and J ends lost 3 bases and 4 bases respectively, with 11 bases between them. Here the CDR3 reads CASSDPGRGNTIYF. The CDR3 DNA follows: TGTGCCAGCAGCGACCCAGGGAGGGGAAACACCATATATTTT.

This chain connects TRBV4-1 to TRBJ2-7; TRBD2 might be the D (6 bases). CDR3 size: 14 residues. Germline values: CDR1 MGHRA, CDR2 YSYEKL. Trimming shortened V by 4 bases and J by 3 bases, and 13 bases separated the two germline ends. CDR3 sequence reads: CASSPQAGGYEQYF. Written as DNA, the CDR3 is TGCGCCAGCAGCCCTCAGGCCGGGGGCTACGAGCAGTACTTC.

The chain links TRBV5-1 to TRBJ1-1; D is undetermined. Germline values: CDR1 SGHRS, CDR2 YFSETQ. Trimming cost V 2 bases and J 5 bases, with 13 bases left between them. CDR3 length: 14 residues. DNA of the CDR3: TGCGCCAGCAGCTTCGGCAGAACCGGGACTGAAGCTTTCTTT. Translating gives CASSFGRTGTEAFF. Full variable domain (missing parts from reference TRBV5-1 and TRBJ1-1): KAGVTQTPRYLIKTRGQQVTLSCSPISGHRSVSWYQQTPGQGLQFLFEYFSETQRNKGNFPGRFSGRQFSNSRSEMNVSTLELGDSALYLCASSFGRTGTEAFFGQGTRLTVV.

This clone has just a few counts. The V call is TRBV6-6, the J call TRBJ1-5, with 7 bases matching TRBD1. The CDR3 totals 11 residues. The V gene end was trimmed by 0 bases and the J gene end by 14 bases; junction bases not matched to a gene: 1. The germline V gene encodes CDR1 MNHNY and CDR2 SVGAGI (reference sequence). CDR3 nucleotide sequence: TGTGCCAGCAGTTACTCCGGACAGGAGCATTTT. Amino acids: CASSYSGQEHF.

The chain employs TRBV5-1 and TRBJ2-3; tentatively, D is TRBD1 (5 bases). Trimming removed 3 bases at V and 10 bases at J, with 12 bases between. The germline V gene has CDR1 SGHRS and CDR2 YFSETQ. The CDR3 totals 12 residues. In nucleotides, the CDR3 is TGCGCCAGCAGCTCCTACGACAGTTCGCAGTATTTT. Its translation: CASSSYDSSQYF.

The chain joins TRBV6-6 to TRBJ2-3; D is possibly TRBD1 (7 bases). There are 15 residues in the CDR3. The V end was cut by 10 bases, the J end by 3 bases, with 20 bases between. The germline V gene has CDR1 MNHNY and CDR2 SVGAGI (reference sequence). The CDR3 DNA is TGTGCCAACCGATCGACGACAGGGAGGACAGATACGCAGTATTTT. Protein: CANRSTTGRTDTQYF.

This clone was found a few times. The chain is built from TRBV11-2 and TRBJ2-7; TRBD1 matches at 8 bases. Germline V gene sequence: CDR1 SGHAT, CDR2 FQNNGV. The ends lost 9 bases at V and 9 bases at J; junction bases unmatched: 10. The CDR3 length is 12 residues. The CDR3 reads CARGTGGDVQYF. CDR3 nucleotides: TGTGCCAGGGGGACAGGCGGGGACGTGCAGTACTTC.

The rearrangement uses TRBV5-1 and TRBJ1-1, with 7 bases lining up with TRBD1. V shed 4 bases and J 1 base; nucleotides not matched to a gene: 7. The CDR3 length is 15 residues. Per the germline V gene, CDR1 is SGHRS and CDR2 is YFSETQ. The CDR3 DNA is TGCGCCAGCAGCACGCGGACAGGAGCGAACACTGAAGCTTTCTTT. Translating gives CASSTRTGANTEAFF. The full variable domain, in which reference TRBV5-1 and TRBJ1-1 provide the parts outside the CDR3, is KAGVTQTPRYLIKTRGQQVTLSCSPISGHRSVSWYQQTPGQGLQFLFEYFSETQRNKGNFPGRFSGRQFSNSRSEMNVSTLELGDSALYLCASSTRTGANTEAFFGQGTRLTVV.

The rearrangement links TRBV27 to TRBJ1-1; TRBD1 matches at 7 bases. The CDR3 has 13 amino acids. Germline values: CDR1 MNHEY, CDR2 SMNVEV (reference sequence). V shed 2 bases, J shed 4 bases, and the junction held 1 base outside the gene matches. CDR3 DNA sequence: TGTGCCAGCAGTTTAGCAGGGGGCACTGAAGCTTTCTTT. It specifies CASSLAGGTEAFF.

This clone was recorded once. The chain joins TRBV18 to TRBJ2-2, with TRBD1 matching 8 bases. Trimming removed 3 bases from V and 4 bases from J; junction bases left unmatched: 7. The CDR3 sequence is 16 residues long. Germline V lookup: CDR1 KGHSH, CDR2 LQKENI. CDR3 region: CASSPLDRGGTGELFF. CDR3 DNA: TGTGCCAGCTCACCTCTAGACAGGGGTGGCACCGGGGAGCTGTTTTTT.

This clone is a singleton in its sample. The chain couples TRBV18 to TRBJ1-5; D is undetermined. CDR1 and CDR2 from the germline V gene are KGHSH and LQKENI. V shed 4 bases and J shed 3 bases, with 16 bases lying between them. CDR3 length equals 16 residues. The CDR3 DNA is TGTGCCAGCTCACTCCAAAGATCGGGGAACAATCAGCCCCAGCATTTT. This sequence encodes CASSLQRSGNNQPQHF.

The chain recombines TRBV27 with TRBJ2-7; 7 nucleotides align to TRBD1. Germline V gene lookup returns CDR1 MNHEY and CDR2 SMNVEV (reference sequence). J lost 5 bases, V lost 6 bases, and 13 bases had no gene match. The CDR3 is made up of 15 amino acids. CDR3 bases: TGTGCCAGCAGCCCTTCCCAGGGGGTAAGAAACGAGCAGTACTTC. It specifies CASSPSQGVRNEQYF.

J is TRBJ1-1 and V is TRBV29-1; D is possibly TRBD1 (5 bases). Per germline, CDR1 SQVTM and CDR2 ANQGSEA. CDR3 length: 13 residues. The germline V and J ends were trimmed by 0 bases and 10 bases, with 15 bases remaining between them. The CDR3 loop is CSVEERGRGRAFF. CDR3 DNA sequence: TGCAGCGTTGAAGAGCGGGGACGGGGACGAGCTTTCTTT.

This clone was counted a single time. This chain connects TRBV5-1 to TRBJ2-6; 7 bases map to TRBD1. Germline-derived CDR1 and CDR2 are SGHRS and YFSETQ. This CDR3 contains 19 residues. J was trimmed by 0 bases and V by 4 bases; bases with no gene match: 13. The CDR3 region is CASSLSTGVSFSGANVLTF. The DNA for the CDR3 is TGCGCCAGCAGCCTGAGTACAGGGGTTTCTTTCTCTGGGGCCAACGTCCTGACTTTC.